These 12 T cell receptor beta chains were sequenced from one sample in a study of CD8 T cells in ankylosing spondylitis. In TCRdb, the 5' RACE reads were re-called with MiXCR into one record per CDR3 protein. The profile covers 250,000 or so distinct CDR3 sequences, with roughly a quarter appearing a single time and roughly 0.67% taken by the ten largest. Sequencing used blood, either unsorted or a sorted T cell fraction (not recorded which). The receptors were sampled from a male donor with ankylosing spondylitis or in good health (not recorded which).

This clonotype was detected a few times. This rearrangement joins TRBV29-1 to TRBJ2-3; the match to TRBD2 covers 7 bases. V lost 4 bases to trimming and J lost 5 bases; unmatched junction nucleotides: 9. Germline loops: CDR1 SQVTM, CDR2 ANQGSEA. CDR3 length equals 14 residues. The DNA for the CDR3 is TGCAGCGTTGTCGGGCGGGAGTCCATAGATACGCAGTATTTT. It codes for CSVVGRESIDTQYF.

The chain uses TRBV20-1 and TRBJ2-1; 11 bases align to TRBD2. This CDR3 is built from 16 residues. The trim removed 3 bases at V and 5 bases at J, leaving 9 bases unmatched. Germline CDR1 DFQATT, CDR2 SNEGSKA (reference sequence). The CDR3 sequence is CSASTPGLAVDNEQFF. The CDR3 DNA follows: TGCAGTGCTAGCACCCCGGGACTAGCGGTAGACAATGAGCAGTTCTTC.

J is TRBJ1-2 and V is TRBV10-2; D might be TRBD1 (6 bases). Deletions cut 10 bases from V and 5 bases from J, with 17 bases between. The CDR3 is made up of 13 amino acids. Germline assignment: CDR1 WSHSY and CDR2 SAAADI. The CDR3 region is CATAREQGYGYTF. The CDR3 nucleotides read TGCGCCACGGCTCGCGAACAGGGTTATGGCTACACCTTC.

The chain combines TRBV24-1 with TRBJ2-3; possibly TRBD1 or TRBD2 for D (5 bases each). V was cut by 4 bases and J by 0 bases, with 16 bases left in between. The CDR3 has 17 residues. The V gene's germline CDR1 is KGHDR and CDR2 SFDVKD. CDR3 sequence (DNA): TGTGCCACCAGTGACCCCGGGGTGCAGGGCAGCACAGATACGCAGTATTTT. Translation: CATSDPGVQGSTDTQYF.

The chain links TRBV20-1 to TRBJ2-3; D unclear. V was cut by 0 bases and J by 6 bases, with 10 bases left in between. Germline values: CDR1 DFQATT, CDR2 SNEGSKA (reference sequence). The CDR3 loop spans 13 amino acids. The CDR3 protein is CSARDRSGDTQYF. The DNA of the CDR3 is TGCAGTGCTAGAGATCGTAGTGGTGATACGCAGTATTTT.

This clonotype was counted between two and nine times. V usage is TRBV6-4 and J usage is TRBJ2-3; 11 positions agree with TRBD2. Trimming took 7 bases from V and 0 from J; bases not matched to a gene: 6. Germline CDR1 reads MRHNA; CDR2 reads SNTAGT. This CDR3 region has 16 residues. The CDR3 sequence: CASTPTSGVSTDTQYF. DNA of the CDR3: TGTGCCAGCACACCGACTAGCGGGGTTAGCACAGATACGCAGTATTTT.

The chain employs TRBV9 and TRBJ2-3; D perhaps matches TRBD1 (5 bases). This CDR3 has 16 amino acids. Per germline, CDR1 SGDLS and CDR2 YYNGEE. V was shortened by 2 bases and J by 1 base, with 14 bases between the two germline ends. The CDR3 region is CASSVSGFQRTDTQYF. CDR3 DNA: TGTGCCAGCAGCGTCTCAGGGTTTCAGCGCACAGATACGCAGTATTTT.

The V call is TRBV10-3, the J call TRBJ1-1; the match to TRBD1 covers 7 bases. J was trimmed by 5 bases and V by 5 bases; bases with no gene match: 8. Germline CDR1 ENHRY, CDR2 SYGVKD. CDR3 length equals 14 residues. Written as DNA, the CDR3 is TGTGCCATCAGTAGAACAGGGGACGGTACTGAAGCTTTCTTT. This gives the protein CAISRTGDGTEAFF.

V is TRBV15 and J is TRBJ2-2; unclear D gene. The CDR3 has 14 residues. Germline V lookup: CDR1 LNHNV, CDR2 YYDKDF (reference sequence). The V and J ends lost 0 bases and 4 bases respectively, with 6 bases between them. The CDR3 loop is CATSRDLGTGELFF. DNA for the CDR3: TGTGCCACCAGCAGAGATTTAGGCACCGGGGAGCTGTTTTTT.

This clonotype was detected only a few times. The rearrangement links TRBV10-3 to TRBJ1-1; the D is unclear. Germline V gene lookup returns CDR1 ENHRY and CDR2 SYGVKD. V was shortened by 3 bases and J by 7 bases, with 9 bases between the two germline ends. The CDR3 contains 12 residues. The CDR3 here is CAISDETLEAFF. The CDR3 region has the DNA TGTGCCATCAGTGACGAGACCCTTGAAGCTTTCTTT.

V usage is TRBV19 and J usage is TRBJ1-1, with D possibly matching TRBD1 (5 bases). This CDR3 has 14 amino acids. Trimming stripped 5 bases from V and 6 bases from J, with 16 bases between. Germline V gene sequence: CDR1 LNHDA, CDR2 SQIVND (reference sequence). CDR3 DNA: TGTGCCAGTAGTGGGGGTTGGAGGTCCCCTGAAGCTTTCTTT. Protein product: CASSGGWRSPEAFF.

This clonotype was picked up many times. The V and J genes are TRBV24-1 and TRBJ2-7; perhaps TRBD1 as D (6 bases). This CDR3 is built from 13 residues. Per germline, CDR1 KGHDR and CDR2 SFDVKD. The germline V and J ends were trimmed by 4 bases and 4 bases, with 10 bases remaining between them. The CDR3 coding sequence is TGTGCCACCAGTGACACTACAGGGTACGAGCAGTACTTC. Its translation: CATSDTTGYEQYF.